This is a list of T cell receptor beta chains from one sample in a study of T-cell reconstitution after alpha-beta-depleted transplantation in children. TCRdb re-analysed the PCR reads in MiXCR, keeping a single row per CDR3 protein. Seen here are about 610,000 distinct CDR3 sequences, about 10% observed once, and the top ten hold roughly 4%. Sequences were derived from PBMCs from the stem cell graft donor, sampled from the stem cell graft. The receptors shown here come from a human donor who donated a stem cell graft to a child with acute myeloid leukemia. Each CDR3 is given with its conserved first and last residue. D genes are given only for firm matches. Clone size is stated in some rows and not others, as once, few, many or a class when expanded.

>TRBJ2-1|many|TRBD2|TRBV6-5
TGTGCCAGCAGTTACTCGGGAGCGGGAGAAGAGGATGAGCAGTTCTTC
CASSYSGAGEEDEQFF
>TRBJ2-3|NA|NA|TRBV27
TGTGCCACCAAACCCCCGCAGTATTTT
CATKPPQYF
>TRBJ2-1|NA|TRBD1|TRBV23-1
TGCGCCAGCAGTCAAGGGAGCCCCGACAGGGATCCCTACAATGAGCAGTTCTTC
CASSQGSPDRDPYNEQFF
>TRBJ2-7|many|TRBD1|TRBV11-1
TGTGCCAGCAGCCCATGGGGACAGAGCTCCTACGAGCAGTACTTC
CASSPWGQSSYEQYF
>TRBJ1-4|few|NA|TRBV12-3/TRBV12-4
TGTGCCAGCAGCGCTGGGCAGTCACCAACTAATGAAAAACTGTTTTTT
CASSAGQSPTNEKLFF
>TRBJ2-7|NA|NA|TRBV20-1
TGCAGTGCCAGCCCCGGCGGGGCGCGGGTGGACGAGCAGTACTTC
CSASPGGARVDEQYF
>TRBJ2-1|many|NA|TRBV20-1
TGCAGTGCTAGGGACGGGAGATCCAATGAGCAGTTCTTC
CSARDGRSNEQFF
>TRBJ2-7|NA|NA|TRBV7-2
TGTGCCAGCAGCTTAGCCTCTTTACGAGTGAACGAGCAGTACTTC
CASSLASLRVNEQYF
>TRBJ2-3|many|NA|TRBV29-1
TGCAGCGTTGAAATCGGGAGCACAGATACGCAGTATTTT
CSVEIGSTDTQYF
>TRBJ1-6|few|NA|TRBV20-1
TGCAGTGCTAGAAAGGTTGCAGGGTCGGATTCACCCCTCCACTTT
CSARKVAGSDSPLHF
>TRBJ2-2|many|TRBD2|TRBV7-2
TGTGCCAGCAGCTTAGACGCTTTCACTAGCGCCACCGGGGAGCTGTTTTTT
CASSLDAFTSATGELFF
>TRBJ2-1|NA|NA|TRBV6-2/TRBV6-3
TGTGCCAGCAGTTTCCATAAGAATGAGCAGTTCTTC
CASSFHKNEQFF
>TRBJ2-1|NA|NA|TRBV20-1
TGCAGTGCTGCGGACGGAAGCTCCTACAATGAGCAGTTCTTC
CSAADGSSYNEQFF
>TRBJ1-2|many|NA|TRBV12-3/TRBV12-4
TGTGCCAGCAATCCTGGACAGAGTACTAACTATGGCTACACCTTC
CASNPGQSTNYGYTF
>TRBJ2-3|many|NA|TRBV10-3
TGTGCCATCAGTGAGTCTGCAGATACGCAGTATTTT
CAISESADTQYF
>TRBJ1-6|NA|NA|TRBV9
TGTGCCAGCAGCGCCCGGGAGAGCTCCTATAATTCACCCCTCCACTTT
CASSARESSYNSPLHF
>TRBJ2-3|NA|NA|TRBV6-1
TGTGCCAGCAGGGGGATGGCGGCAGATACGCAGTATTTT
CASRGMAADTQYF
>TRBJ1-1|NA|TRBD1|TRBV10-3
TGTGCCATCAGTGAAGGGGGCCCGGTGGCTTTCTTT
CAISEGGPVAFF
>TRBJ2-1|few|NA|TRBV28
TGTGCCAGCGAAGGGAGCCACTCCTACAATGAGCAGTTCTTC
CASEGSHSYNEQFF
>TRBJ2-1|NA|TRBD1|TRBV12-3/TRBV12-4
TGTGCCAGCAGTCCAAGGACAGGGGACGGGTTCTTC
CASSPRTGDGFF
>TRBJ2-3|NA|NA|TRBV29-1
TGCAGCGTCCCTCCGGTGGGAAGAGGGGATACGCAGTATTTT
CSVPPVGRGDTQYF
>TRBJ2-1|many|NA|TRBV25-1
TGTGCCAGCAGTGAAGAGGCCGTGGATGAGCAGTTCTTC
CASSEEAVDEQFF
>TRBJ2-3|NA|NA|TRBV30
TGTGCCTGGAACATAGACACAGATACGCAGTATTTT
CAWNIDTDTQYF
>TRBJ2-3|many|NA|TRBV21-1
TGTGCCAGCAGCAAAGAGGCCCAGCGGGAGGGCCTAAGGACAGATACGCAGTATTTT
CASSKEAQREGLRTDTQYF
>TRBJ2-1|NA|NA|TRBV29-1
TGCAGCGTTGGGGGGTCCCCCGGTGAGCAGTTCTTC
CSVGGSPGEQFF
>TRBJ2-5|NA|NA|TRBV15
TGTGCCACCAGTGACCTCTGGGGAGCCCAGTACTTC
CATSDLWGAQYF
>TRBJ1-2|NA|TRBD1|TRBV5-1
TGCGCCAGCAGCTTCTCGCCTGGGACAGGGGAGAGTGGCTACACCTTC
CASSFSPGTGESGYTF
>TRBJ2-5|many|NA|TRBV2
TGTGCCAGCAAGACTATGGAGACCCAGTACTTC
CASKTMETQYF
>TRBJ2-2|many|NA|TRBV11-2
TGTGCCAGCAGCTTAACTAGCTTGAACACCGGGGAGCTGTTTTTT
CASSLTSLNTGELFF
>TRBJ2-4|few|NA|TRBV5-1
TGCGCCAGCAGCTTGGTTCCCAGGGCGAACATTCAGTACTTC
CASSLVPRANIQYF
>TRBJ2-5|many|NA|TRBV21-1
TGTGCCAGCAGCAAAGCATGCCCCGGACTAGCAAGGGAGACCCAGTACTTC
CASSKACPGLARETQYF
>TRBJ2-5|NA|NA|TRBV12-5
TGTGCTAGTGGTTTGTTGGGGGCAGAGACCCAGTACTTC
CASGLLGAETQYF
>TRBJ1-1|few|NA|TRBV6-1
TGTGCCAGCAGTGGTTGGGCTACTGAAGCTTTCTTT
CASSGWATEAFF
>TRBJ2-7|NA|NA|TRBV9
TGTGCCAGCAGCGTAGACGACCAGGCAGGGGTCATCTACGAGCAGTACTTC
CASSVDDQAGVIYEQYF
>TRBJ2-1|many|NA|TRBV28
TGTGCCAGCAGCGCCGATAGGGTAAGAAATGAGCAGTTCTTC
CASSADRVRNEQFF
>TRBJ1-5|NA|NA|TRBV7-3
TGTGCCAGCAGCTTAAGGGGGGCGTCGAGTAATCAGCCCCAGCATTTT
CASSLRGASSNQPQHF
>TRBJ2-3|NA|TRBD2|TRBV29-1
TGCAGCGTTGCTAGCGGGGGCACAGATACGCAGTATTTT
CSVASGGTDTQYF
>TRBJ2-7|NA|TRBD1|TRBV20-1
TGCAGTGCGGAAGACAGGGTCAGGTCAGGCCCCTACGAGCAGTACTTC
CSAEDRVRSGPYEQYF
>TRBJ2-7|few|NA|TRBV9
TGTGCCAGCAGCCCAAGGACTCCCGGGGAGCAGTACTTC
CASSPRTPGEQYF
>TRBJ2-1|NA|NA|TRBV20-1
TGCAGTGCTAGCGCCGAGGGGCCTGGGGCTGAGCAGTTCTTC
CSASAEGPGAEQFF
>TRBJ2-4|NA|NA|TRBV28
TGTGCCAGCACTAGACTAGGGGGAACCAAAAACATTCAGTACTTC
CASTRLGGTKNIQYF
>TRBJ2-6|many|NA|TRBV4-3
TGCGCCAGCAGCCAAGTCCATCTACCGGGGATAGGGGGGGCCAACGTCCTGACTTTC
CASSQVHLPGIGGANVLTF